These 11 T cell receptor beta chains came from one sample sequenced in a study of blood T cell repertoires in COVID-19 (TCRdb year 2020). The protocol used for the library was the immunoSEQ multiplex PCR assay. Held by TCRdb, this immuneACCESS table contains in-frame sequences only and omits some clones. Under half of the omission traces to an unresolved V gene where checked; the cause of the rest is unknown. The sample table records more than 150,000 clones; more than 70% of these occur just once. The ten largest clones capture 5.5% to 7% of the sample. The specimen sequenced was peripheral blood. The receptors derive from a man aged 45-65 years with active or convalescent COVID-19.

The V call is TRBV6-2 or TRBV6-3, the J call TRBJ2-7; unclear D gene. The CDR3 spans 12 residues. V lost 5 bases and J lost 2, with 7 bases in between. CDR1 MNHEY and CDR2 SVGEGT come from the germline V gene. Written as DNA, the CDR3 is TGTGCCAGCAGTCGGAGCCCCTACGAGCAGTACTTC. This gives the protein CASSRSPYEQYF.

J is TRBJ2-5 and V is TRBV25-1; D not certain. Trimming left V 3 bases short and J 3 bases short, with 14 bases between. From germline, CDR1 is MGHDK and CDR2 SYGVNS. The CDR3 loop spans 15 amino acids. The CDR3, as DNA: TGTGCCAGCAGTGAGGGCAGTCGTAAGGAAGAGACCCAGTACTTC. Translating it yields CASSEGSRKEETQYF.

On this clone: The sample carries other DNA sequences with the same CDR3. The DNA of the CDR3 is TGCGCCAGCAGCTTGGGACTAGCGGGAGTCGAGACCCAGTACTTC. As protein: CASSLGLAGVETQYF. This chain connects TRBV5-1 to TRBJ2-5, with 12 positions matching TRBD2. With 0 bases clipped from V and 5 bases from J, the junction kept 2 bases outside the gene matches. Germline CDR1 SGHRS, CDR2 YFSETQ. The CDR3 extends over 15 amino acids.

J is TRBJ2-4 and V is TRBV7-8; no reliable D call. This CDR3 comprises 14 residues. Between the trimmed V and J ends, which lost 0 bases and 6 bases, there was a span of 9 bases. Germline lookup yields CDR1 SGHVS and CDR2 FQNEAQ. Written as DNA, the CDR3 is TGTGCCAGCAGCTTAGCCGGGTCGGGAAACATTCAGTACTTC. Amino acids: CASSLAGSGNIQYF.

The CDR3 bases are TGTGCCAGCAGTTTTTCAGGGAGCAATCAGCCCCAGCATTTT. Translated: CASSFSGSNQPQHF. This chain links TRBV27 with TRBJ1-5; D is possibly TRBD1 (5 bases). V was clipped by 3 bases and J by 1 base, with 7 bases between them. Germline V gene sequence: CDR1 MNHEY, CDR2 SMNVEV (reference sequence). The CDR3 extends over 14 amino acids.

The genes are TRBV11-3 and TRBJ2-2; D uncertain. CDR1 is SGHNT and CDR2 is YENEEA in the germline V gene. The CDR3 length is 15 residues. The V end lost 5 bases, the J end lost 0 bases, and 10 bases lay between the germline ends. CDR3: CASSPRASNTGELFF. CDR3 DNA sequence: TGTGCCAGCAGCCCCCGAGCTTCGAACACCGGGGAGCTGTTTTTT.

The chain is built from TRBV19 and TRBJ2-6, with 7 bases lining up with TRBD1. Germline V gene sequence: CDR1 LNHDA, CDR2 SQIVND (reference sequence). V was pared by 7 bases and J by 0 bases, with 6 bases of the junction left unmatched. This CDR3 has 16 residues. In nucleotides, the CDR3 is TGTGCCAGTACCCCGGGACAGTCCTCTGGGGCCAACGTCCTGACTTTC. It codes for CASTPGQSSGANVLTF.

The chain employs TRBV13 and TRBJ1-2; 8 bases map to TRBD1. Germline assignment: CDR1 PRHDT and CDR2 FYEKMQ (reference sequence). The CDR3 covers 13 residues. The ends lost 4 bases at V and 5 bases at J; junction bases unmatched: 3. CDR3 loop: CASSSTGGYGYTF. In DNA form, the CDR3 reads TGTGCCAGCAGCTCAACAGGGGGTTATGGCTACACCTTC.

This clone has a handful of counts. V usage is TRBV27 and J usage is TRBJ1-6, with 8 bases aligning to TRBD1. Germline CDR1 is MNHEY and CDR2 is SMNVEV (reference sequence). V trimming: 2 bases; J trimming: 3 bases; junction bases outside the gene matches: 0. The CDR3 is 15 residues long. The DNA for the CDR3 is TGTGCCAGCAGTTTAGGACAGGGCTATAATTCACCCCTCCACTTT. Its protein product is CASSLGQGYNSPLHF.

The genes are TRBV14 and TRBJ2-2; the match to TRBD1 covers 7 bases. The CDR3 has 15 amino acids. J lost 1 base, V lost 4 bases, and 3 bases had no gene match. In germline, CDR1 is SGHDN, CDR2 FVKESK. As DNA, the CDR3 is TGTGCCAGCAGCCTCCGGGACAGGAACACCGGGGAGCTGTTTTTT. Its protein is CASSLRDRNTGELFF.

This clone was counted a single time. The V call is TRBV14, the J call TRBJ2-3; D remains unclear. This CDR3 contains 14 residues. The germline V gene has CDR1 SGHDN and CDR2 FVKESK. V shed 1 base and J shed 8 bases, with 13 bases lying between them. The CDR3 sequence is CASSQASFPGTQYF. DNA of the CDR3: TGTGCCAGCAGCCAAGCTAGTTTCCCGGGTACGCAGTATTTT.